One sample yielded the 25 T cell receptor beta chains listed below, sequenced in a study of shared clonotypes between healthy human individuals. Measured with immunoSEQ multiplex PCR; TCRdb has only the in-frame clones, and not every one. The sample shows a few million clones, just under 95% of them seen only once. What was sequenced was naive CD4+ T cells from PBMCs. Stated subset: CD45RA+ positively selected. These receptor sequences come from a man aged 18 to 30 in good health. Some clones in this sample may be carry-over from other donors' samples.

The chain links TRBV15 to TRBJ2-7; possibly TRBD1 or TRBD2 for D (6 bases each). The CDR3 runs 16 residues. V dropped 3 bases and J dropped 4 bases, with 19 bases sitting between them. The V gene's germline CDR1 is LNHNV and CDR2 YYDKDF (reference sequence). As DNA, the CDR3 is TGTGCCACCAGCAGCGTCAGAGGGGGGAATAAGTACGAGCAGTACTTC. Its protein product is CATSSVRGGNKYEQYF.

J is TRBJ2-7 and V is TRBV9, with D possibly being TRBD2 (6 bases). The germline V gene has CDR1 SGDLS and CDR2 YYNGEE. The CDR3 is 14 amino acids. Trimming left V 0 bases short and J 6 bases short, with 13 bases between. CDR3 sequence (DNA): TGTGCCAGCAGCGTAGGGGGGGTTGCGGGCGAGCAGTACTTC. The encoded protein is CASSVGGVAGEQYF.

With regard to this clone: Other nucleotide sequences from this sample produce the same CDR3. The chain joins TRBV7-3 to TRBJ2-5; D ambiguous. The CDR3 covers 13 residues. The V end lost 1 base, the J end lost 5 bases, and 8 bases lay between the germline ends. Germline loops: CDR1 SGHTA, CDR2 FQGTGA. The CDR3 DNA sequence: TGTGCCAGCAGCTTAAGCGTACAGGAGACCCAGTACTTC. Translated, it gives CASSLSVQETQYF.

The rearrangement links TRBV28 to TRBJ1-2, with D tentatively TRBD1 (6 bases). Looked up from germline, CDR1 is MDHEN and CDR2 is SYDVKM. Trimming removed 11 bases from V and 9 bases from J, with 22 bases in between. The CDR3 runs 13 residues. CDR3 sequence: CAVKPKGVYRYTF. The DNA of the CDR3 is TGTGCCGTCAAACCGAAGGGGGTTTATCGCTACACCTTC.

The chain combines TRBV29-1 with TRBJ2-1, with a weak D call TRBD2 (6 bases). Trimming pared 4 bases from V and 10 bases from J, leaving 14 bases between. The germline gives CDR1 SQVTM, CDR2 ANQGSEA. CDR3 size: 12 residues. The CDR3 reads CSVGGVTVEQFF. The CDR3 nucleotides are TGCAGCGTTGGGGGGGTAACAGTGGAGCAGTTCTTC.

This chain links TRBV19 with TRBJ2-1; unclear D gene. Germline CDR1 reads LNHDA; CDR2 reads SQIVND (reference sequence). Trimming left V 9 bases short and J 7 bases short, with 19 bases between. The CDR3 spans 14 residues. The CDR3 DNA reads as TGTGCCAGCAATCCTCGGGTGGGCACGAATGAGCAGTTCTTC. Translating it yields CASNPRVGTNEQFF.

The CDR3 DNA reads TGTGCCAGCAGCCAAGGCGGGTCACAGTACTTC. Protein product: CASSQGGSQYF. The gene calls are TRBV14 and TRBJ2-7; D might be TRBD2 (5 bases). V shed 1 base and J shed 10 bases, with 8 bases lying between them. The CDR3 loop spans 11 amino acids. CDR1 and CDR2 from the germline V gene are SGHDN and FVKESK.

The genes are TRBV9 and TRBJ2-3; D tentatively reads TRBD1 or TRBD2 (5 bases each). Germline CDR1 is SGDLS and CDR2 is YYNGEE. V lost 6 bases, J lost 5 bases, and 22 bases lay in between. This CDR3 comprises 16 residues. In nucleotides, the CDR3 is TGTGCCAGCACCGTTGGGGCAGGCCGTGGAGGAGATACGCAGTATTTT. It translates to CASTVGAGRGGDTQYF. The full variable domain, in which reference TRBV9 and TRBJ2-3 provide the parts outside the CDR3, is DSGVTQTPKHLITATGQRVTLRCSPRSGDLSVYWYQQSLDQGLQFLIQYYNGEERAKGNILERFSAQQFPDLHSELNLSSLELGDSALYFCASTVGAGRGGDTQYFGPGTRLTVL.

This sequence joins TRBV11-2 and TRBJ1-1; tentatively, D is TRBD1 (6 bases). Trimming took 2 bases from V and 3 from J, leaving 13 bases between them. Germline values: CDR1 SGHAT, CDR2 FQNNGV. This CDR3 contains 15 residues. CDR3 nucleotide sequence: TGTGCCAGCAGCTTAAGTGGCGGGGGGCACACTGAAGCTTTCTTT. Encoded protein: CASSLSGGGHTEAFF.

The CDR3 here is CASSFGWREMSETQYF. The CDR3 nucleotides read TGCGCCAGCAGCTTCGGCTGGCGGGAGATGTCGGAGACCCAGTACTTC. The chain recombines TRBV5-1 with TRBJ2-5, with 7 bases identical to TRBD2. Looked up from germline, CDR1 is SGHRS and CDR2 is YFSETQ. The CDR3 is 16 residues long. V shed 2 bases and J 5 bases; nucleotides not matched to a gene: 12.

The chain has TRBV19 and TRBJ2-1; 8 bases fit TRBD2. The V gene end was trimmed by 7 bases and the J gene end by 3 bases; junction bases not matched to a gene: 5. There are 14 residues in the CDR3. In germline, CDR1 is LNHDA, CDR2 SQIVND (reference sequence). CDR3 amino acids: CASTREGHYNEQFF. CDR3 DNA: TGTGCCAGTACACGGGAGGGCCACTACAATGAGCAGTTCTTC.

This chain connects TRBV28 to TRBJ1-1, with a possible D match to TRBD1 (5 bases). Trimming cost V 10 bases and J 10 bases, with 16 bases left between them. Germline CDR1 and CDR2: MDHEN and SYDVKM. This CDR3 comprises 11 residues. The CDR3 DNA reads TGTGCCACCTACTTTGGGGCTTCAGCTTTCTTT. It codes for CATYFGASAFF.

On this clone itself: Other DNA sequences in the same sample also yield this CDR3. The gene calls are TRBV27 and TRBJ2-5; 7 bases fit TRBD1. The length of the CDR3 is 13 residues. Trimming cost V 2 bases and J 5 bases; bases outside gene matches: 2. CDR1 is MNHEY, CDR2 SMNVEV, per germline (reference sequence). This CDR3 reads CASSLRTGETQYF. As DNA, the CDR3 is TGTGCCAGCAGTTTAAGGACAGGCGAGACCCAGTACTTC.

A word on this clone: The same CDR3 also results from other DNA sequences found in this sample. The genes are TRBV6-6 and TRBJ2-7; TRBD1 matches at 7 bases. Germline-derived CDR1 and CDR2 are MNHNY and SVGAGI (reference sequence). V lost 2 bases to trimming and J lost 7 bases; unmatched junction nucleotides: 8. The CDR3 sequence is 14 residues long. The CDR3 is CASSYDRVSGEQYF. Here the CDR3 DNA reads TGTGCCAGCAGTTACGACAGGGTCTCCGGTGAGCAGTACTTC.

In DNA form, the CDR3 reads TGTGCCAGCAGTGAGGAAAGACAGGGCCGCTATGGCTACACCTTC. As protein: CASSEERQGRYGYTF. The chain couples TRBV6-1 to TRBJ1-2; 7 bases are a match to TRBD1. The CDR3 covers 15 residues. J lost 4 bases, V lost 3 bases, and 8 bases had no gene match. Germline V gives CDR1 MNHNS, CDR2 SASEGT.

This rearrangement joins TRBV30 to TRBJ2-1; 7 nucleotides match TRBD2. J was trimmed by 8 bases and V by 0 bases; bases with no gene match: 7. The length of the CDR3 is 14 residues. Germline CDR1 is GTSNPN and CDR2 is SVGIG (reference sequence). The CDR3 sequence: CAWSVLGGVDEQFF. The DNA of the CDR3 is TGTGCCTGGAGTGTACTGGGGGGGGTTGATGAGCAGTTCTTC.

This clone was recorded only once. The rearrangement links TRBV19 to TRBJ1-1, with D uncertain. The CDR3 is 14 residues long. The V and J ends lost 6 bases and 3 bases respectively, with 14 bases between them. Germline-derived CDR1 and CDR2 are LNHDA and SQIVND (reference sequence). The CDR3 sequence is CASSPNDIYTEAFF. CDR3 nucleotides: TGTGCCAGTAGCCCCAACGACATTTACACTGAAGCTTTCTTT.

Concerning this clone itself: Additional DNA sequences in this sample encode the identical CDR3. The V call is TRBV5-1, the J call TRBJ1-3; D is unclear. The CDR3 spans 16 residues. V gave up 0 bases and J gave up 1 base, with 11 bases separating them. The germline V gene has CDR1 SGHRS and CDR2 YFSETQ. The CDR3 DNA reads TGCGCCAGCAGCTTGGCCGGAGCGGGATCTGGAAACACCATATATTTT. This sequence encodes CASSLAGAGSGNTIYF.

This clone was counted only a few times. The V call is TRBV10-3, the J call TRBJ1-1; tentatively, D is TRBD1 (6 bases). Germline CDR1 ENHRY, CDR2 SYGVKD. This CDR3 has 13 residues. The V end was cut by 7 bases, the J end by 5 bases, with 14 bases between. The CDR3 loop reads CAINDRMGTEAFF. The CDR3 coding sequence is TGTGCCATCAACGACAGGATGGGGACTGAAGCTTTCTTT.

The gene calls are TRBV7-2 and TRBJ2-2; D tentatively fits TRBD1 or TRBD2 (5 bases each). Germline V CDR1 and CDR2: SGHTA, FQGNSA. The CDR3 sequence is 14 residues long. Between the trimmed V and J ends, which lost 4 bases and 9 bases, there was a span of 15 bases. DNA for the CDR3: TGTGCCAGCAGCTCCAGGATGGGGGACCGGGAGCTGTTTTTT. As protein: CASSSRMGDRELFF.

This CDR3 reads CASSLGGGRGYGYTF. The CDR3 nucleotides are TGTGCCAGCAGTTTAGGAGGGGGGAGAGGCTATGGCTACACCTTC. This chain links TRBV28 with TRBJ1-2, with D possibly matching TRBD1 (6 bases). This CDR3 spans 15 amino acids. The V end was cut by 2 bases, the J end by 4 bases, with 14 bases between. CDR1 is MDHEN and CDR2 is SYDVKM in the germline V gene.

Only one count was recorded for this clone. This specimen includes other DNA sequences encoding the same CDR3. The gene calls are TRBV30 and TRBJ2-5; 11 nucleotides align to TRBD2. Unmatched junction bases numbered 0, after V lost 5 bases and J lost 4 bases. Germline CDR1 is GTSNPN and CDR2 is SVGIG (reference sequence). This CDR3 is 12 amino acids long. CDR3 protein: CAWGLAGETQYF. DNA for the CDR3: TGTGCCTGGGGACTAGCGGGAGAGACCCAGTACTTC.

The V gene is TRBV25-1, the J gene TRBJ2-5; D not resolved. V was cut by 2 bases and J by 5 bases, with 9 bases left in between. The CDR3 covers 13 residues. Germline V gene data show CDR1 as MGHDK and CDR2 as SYGVNS. The CDR3 DNA sequence: TGTGCCAGCAGTGAAGGGTCTCGGGAGACCCAGTACTTC. Protein product: CASSEGSRETQYF.

The J gene is TRBJ2-1, the V gene TRBV2, with D possibly being TRBD1 or TRBD2 (5 bases each). Trimming pared 3 bases from V and 8 bases from J, leaving 20 bases between. The CDR3 spans 16 residues. Germline values: CDR1 SNHLY, CDR2 FYNNEI. CDR3 nucleotides: TGTGCCAGCAGTGATAGATCGGGACCCACACCCGATGAGCAGTTCTTC. Translating gives CASSDRSGPTPDEQFF.

In regard to this clone: The limits of the CDR3 on the DNA are not certain, so only TCRdb's listed CDR3 is given. J is TRBJ1-1 and V is TRBV12-2; the table assigns TRBD1, which was not confirmed against the DNA. TRBV12-2 constitutes a pseudogene. The CDR3 is 21 amino acids long, termini counted. The CDR3 sequence is CASRLKAVRQGKFGQGTEAFF.